This entry lists 18 T cell receptor beta chains sequenced from one sample in a study of shared clonotypes between healthy human individuals. Some clones are missing from TCRdb's copy, which holds only in-frame ones; the method was immunoSEQ multiplex PCR. This repertoire shows some 2,400,000 clones, approximately 95% found once; its top ten account for approximately 0.13%. The source material was naive CD4+ T cells sorted from blood. Subset of the sample: CD45RA+ positively selected. All receptors come from a man younger than 35 in good health.

The chain links TRBV5-6 to TRBJ1-2; D gene ambiguous. The V and J ends lost 2 bases and 6 bases respectively, with 11 bases between them. Per germline, CDR1 SGHDT and CDR2 YYEEEE. The CDR3 runs 13 residues. CDR3 protein: CASSFWTDHGYTF. CDR3 nucleotide sequence: TGTGCCAGCAGCTTCTGGACGGACCATGGCTACACCTTC.

This chain links TRBV7-2 with TRBJ2-1, with 9 bases identical to TRBD2. The CDR3 has 16 amino acids. Germline-derived CDR1 and CDR2 are SGHTA and FQGNSA. Trimming took 3 bases from V and 3 from J; bases not matched to a gene: 6. CDR3 region: CASSFAGTSSYNEQFF. CDR3 DNA sequence: TGTGCCAGCAGCTTTGCCGGGACTAGCAGCTACAATGAGCAGTTCTTC.

This rearrangement joins TRBV5-1 to TRBJ1-2; D possibly corresponds to TRBD1 (5 bases). CDR1 SGHRS and CDR2 YFSETQ come from the germline V gene. Trimming cost V 4 bases and J 2 bases, with 12 bases left between them. This CDR3 comprises 14 residues. CDR3 protein: CASSGRGDNYGYTF. In DNA, the CDR3 is TGCGCCAGCAGCGGAAGAGGGGACAACTATGGCTACACCTTC.

In the case of this clone: The sample contains more than one DNA sequence encoding this CDR3. This rearrangement joins TRBV6-1 to TRBJ1-5, with D tentatively TRBD1 (6 bases). V lost 4 bases, J lost 1 base, and 8 bases lay in between. CDR1 and CDR2 (germline): MNHNS, SASEGT. The CDR3 spans 14 residues. The CDR3 here is CASSGGASNQPQHF. Here the CDR3 DNA reads TGTGCCAGCAGTGGGGGGGCAAGCAATCAGCCCCAGCATTTT.

The gene calls are TRBV27 and TRBJ2-1; 11 bases are a match to TRBD2. Trimming took 7 bases from V and 0 from J; bases not matched to a gene: 5. Germline CDR1 and CDR2: MNHEY and SMNVEV (reference sequence). The CDR3 spans 16 residues. This CDR3 reads CASIPTSGSSYNEQFF. Written as DNA, the CDR3 is TGTGCCAGCATCCCCACTAGCGGGAGCTCCTACAATGAGCAGTTCTTC.

About this clone: The sample contains more than one DNA sequence encoding this CDR3. J is TRBJ1-5 and V is TRBV19; 7 bases map to TRBD1. This CDR3 contains 16 residues. J gave up 0 bases and V 3 bases, and 5 bases lay outside the gene matches. Looked up from germline, CDR1 is LNHDA and CDR2 is SQIVND (reference sequence). CDR3 protein: CASSIRTGNSNQPQHF. DNA of the CDR3: TGTGCCAGTAGTATCCGGACAGGTAATAGCAATCAGCCCCAGCATTTT.

CDR3 residues: CASSLSPRVDGELFF. The CDR3 DNA is TGTGCCAGCAGCTTATCGCCCAGGGTGGACGGGGAGCTGTTTTTT. The chain is built from TRBV7-6 and TRBJ2-2; D possibly corresponds to TRBD1 (5 bases). V lost 2 bases, J lost 7 bases, and 14 bases lay in between. This CDR3 contains 15 residues. Germline lookup yields CDR1 SGHVS and CDR2 FNYEAQ. Variable domain in full (rest from reference TRBV7-6 and TRBJ2-2): GAGVSQSPRYKVTKRGQDVALRCDPISGHVSLYWYRQALGQGPEFLTYFNYEAQQDKSGLPNDRFSAERPEGSISTLTIQRTEQRDSAMYRCASSLSPRVDGELFFGEGSRLTVL.

The rearrangement links TRBV10-3 to TRBJ2-5; D not resolved. Per germline, CDR1 ENHRY and CDR2 SYGVKD. CDR3 size: 14 residues. V dropped 3 bases and J dropped 3 bases, with 11 bases sitting between them. This CDR3 is CAISDRGREETQYF. In nucleotides, the CDR3 is TGTGCCATCAGTGATCGTGGAAGGGAAGAGACCCAGTACTTC.

This chain links TRBV27 with TRBJ1-5; 10 bases match TRBD1. The germline gives CDR1 MNHEY, CDR2 SMNVEV (reference sequence). This CDR3 comprises 14 residues. The V segment lost 5 bases and the J segment 7 bases; nucleotides outside the gene matches: 5. The CDR3 nucleotides are TGTGCCAGCAGTCCGGACAGGGGGTTGCAGCCCCAGCATTTT. The encoded protein is CASSPDRGLQPQHF.

The rearrangement links TRBV9 to TRBJ2-5; D unclear. Between the trimmed V and J ends, which lost 0 bases and 3 bases, there was a span of 9 bases. The CDR3 extends over 14 amino acids. Germline V CDR1 and CDR2: SGDLS, YYNGEE. The CDR3 region has the DNA TGTGCCAGCAGCGTAGCTCCCACTAAAGAGACCCAGTACTTC. Translated, it gives CASSVAPTKETQYF.

The chain is built from TRBV10-3 and TRBJ1-3, with D maybe TRBD1 (5 bases). V dropped 0 bases and J dropped 3 bases, with 15 bases sitting between them. The CDR3 totals 17 residues. Germline V gene data show CDR1 as ENHRY and CDR2 as SYGVKD. The CDR3 bases are TGTGCCATCAGTGAGTCGATGGGGGGACGATATGGAAACACCATATATTTT. This gives the protein CAISESMGGRYGNTIYF.

V and J are TRBV19 and TRBJ1-5; no reliable D call. Trimming took 8 bases from V and 1 from J, leaving 9 bases between them. CDR3 size: 13 residues. Germline CDR1 and CDR2: LNHDA and SQIVND (reference sequence). CDR3 protein: CASSLESNQPQHF. CDR3 coding DNA: TGTGCCAGTTCACTAGAGAGCAATCAGCCCCAGCATTTT.

This chain uses TRBV9 with TRBJ2-3, with D perhaps matching TRBD1 or TRBD2 (6 bases each). The CDR3 length is 15 residues. Germline assignment: CDR1 SGDLS and CDR2 YYNGEE. Trimming shortened V by 4 bases and J by 5 bases, and 17 bases separated the two germline ends. The CDR3 reads CASSRGGTPQDTQYF. CDR3 DNA: TGTGCCAGCAGCAGAGGGGGGACTCCGCAAGATACGCAGTATTTT.

The CDR3 spells CASSLMTSGGRETQYF. The DNA for the CDR3 is TGCGCCAGCAGCTTGATGACTAGCGGGGGGCGGGAGACCCAGTACTTC. The J gene is TRBJ2-5, the V gene TRBV5-1; 13 nucleotides agree with TRBD2. J was trimmed by 5 bases and V by 1 base; bases with no gene match: 5. The CDR3 covers 16 residues. CDR1 is SGHRS and CDR2 is YFSETQ in the germline V gene.

The CDR3 spells CASSLGGDNSPLHF. DNA for the CDR3: TGTGCCAGTAGTTTAGGGGGAGATAATTCACCCCTCCACTTT. The chain links TRBV19 to TRBJ1-6, with D perhaps TRBD1 (6 bases). This CDR3 spans 14 amino acids. CDR1 is LNHDA and CDR2 is SQIVND in the germline V gene (reference sequence). Trimming cost V 5 bases and J 5 bases, with 10 bases left between them.

The chain carries TRBV19 and TRBJ1-5; D not certain. Trimming took 3 bases from V and 6 from J, leaving 12 bases between them. This CDR3 region has 14 residues. Germline V CDR1 and CDR2: LNHDA, SQIVND (reference sequence). CDR3 nucleotide sequence: TGTGCCAGTAGTATCTGGGTCGCGGGTCAGCCCCAGCATTTT. Translating gives CASSIWVAGQPQHF.

V gene TRBV6-5 combines with J gene TRBJ2-7; D may be TRBD1 (6 bases). This CDR3 spans 12 amino acids. Deletions cut 1 base from V and 6 bases from J, with 7 bases between. The germline gives CDR1 MNHEY, CDR2 SVGAGI. DNA for the CDR3: TGTGCCAGCAGTTACTGGGGGCGCGAGCAGTACTTC. It codes for CASSYWGREQYF.

The chain combines TRBV10-2 with TRBJ2-2, with 7 nucleotides matching TRBD1. The V segment lost 1 base and the J segment 0 bases; nucleotides outside the gene matches: 2. There are 16 residues in the CDR3. From germline, CDR1 is WSHSY and CDR2 SAAADI. Written as DNA, the CDR3 is TGCGCCAGCAGTGAGTACAGGGGTACGAACACCGGGGAGCTGTTTTTT. It translates to CASSEYRGTNTGELFF.